One and the same sample provided the 14 T cell receptor beta chains below, sequenced in a study of blood T cell repertoires in COVID-19. TCRdb keeps only in-frame clones here, not all; method: immunoSEQ multiplex PCR. The sample has about 200,000 clones; 85% are singletons. Sequenced input: peripheral blood. The receptors shown here come from a woman between 70 and 85 years old with COVID-19, enrolled during active disease.

The V gene is TRBV3-1 (or the pseudogene TRBV3-2), the J gene TRBJ1-1; 9 bases map to TRBD1. The CDR3 is 14 residues long. The germline CDR1 and CDR2 sequences are LGHDT and YNNKEL (reference sequence). V was clipped by 4 bases and J by 6 bases; unmatched bases: 6. The CDR3 DNA follows: TGTGCCAGCAGCCCGCGGGACAGGGTAGCTGAAGCTTTCTTT. Amino acids: CASSPRDRVAEAFF.

This chain connects TRBV7-2 to TRBJ2-2, with 7 positions matching TRBD2. Per germline, CDR1 SGHTA and CDR2 FQGNSA. The CDR3 totals 16 residues. Trimming cost V 5 bases and J 7 bases; bases outside gene matches: 13. CDR3 sequence (DNA): TGTGCCAGCAGCCCCCTCGGGCGGGAGTCGATCGGGGAGCTGTTTTTT. It yields the protein CASSPLGRESIGELFF.

V gene TRBV19 combines with J gene TRBJ1-1; maybe TRBD1 (5 bases). This CDR3 is 12 amino acids long. Looked up from germline, CDR1 is LNHDA and CDR2 is SQIVND (reference sequence). Between the trimmed V and J ends, which lost 2 bases and 7 bases, there was a span of 8 bases. The CDR3 sequence is CASSIQGHEAFF. The DNA for the CDR3 is TGTGCCAGTAGTATACAGGGCCATGAAGCTTTCTTT.

This clone has more than one count but fewer than ten. This rearrangement joins TRBV29-1 to TRBJ1-1; D possibly corresponds to TRBD1 (6 bases). Trimming stripped 6 bases from V and 8 bases from J, with 16 bases between. From germline, CDR1 is SQVTM and CDR2 ANQGSEA. The CDR3 is 12 residues long. CDR3 loop: CSVNGQRIEAFF. The DNA for the CDR3 is TGCAGCGTGAACGGACAGCGCATAGAAGCTTTCTTT. Combining the CDR3 with reference TRBV29-1 and TRBJ1-1 gives the whole variable domain SAVISQKPSRDICQRGTSLTIQCQVDSQVTMMFWYRQQPGQSLTLIATANQGSEATYESGFVIDKFPISRPNLTFSTLTVSNMSPEDSSIYLCSVNGQRIEAFFGQGTRLTVV.

The genes are TRBV18 and TRBJ2-3; D call uncertain. V was trimmed by 1 base and J by 1 base, leaving 9 bases between them. Germline V gene lookup returns CDR1 KGHSH and CDR2 LQKENI. This CDR3 is built from 15 residues. CDR3 residues: CASSPRSSGTDTQYF. In DNA, the CDR3 is TGTGCCAGCTCACCACGGTCGAGCGGCACAGATACGCAGTATTTT. Based on the CDR3 plus reference TRBV18 and TRBJ2-3, the full variable domain is NAGVMQNPRHLVRRRGQEARLRCSPMKGHSHVYWYRQLPEEGLKFMVYLQKENIIDESGMPKERFSAEFPKEGPSILRIQQVVRGDSAAYFCASSPRSSGTDTQYFGPGTRLTVL.

The V gene is TRBV7-2, the J gene TRBJ2-7; TRBD1 is a possible D gene (6 bases). Looked up from germline, CDR1 is SGHTA and CDR2 is FQGNSA. Trimming removed 5 bases at V and 2 bases at J, with 16 bases between. The CDR3 runs 15 residues. CDR3 sequence reads: CASSPPDSVPYEQYF. DNA for the CDR3: TGTGCCAGCAGCCCTCCGGACAGTGTCCCCTACGAGCAGTACTTC.

The chain links TRBV7-8 to TRBJ1-2, with a tentative D call TRBD1 (5 bases). Germline CDR1 SGHVS, CDR2 FQNEAQ. Between the trimmed V and J ends, which lost 5 bases and 1 base, there was a span of 8 bases. This CDR3 has 13 amino acids. The DNA for the CDR3 is TGTGCCAGCAGCCTCGACAGTAACTATGGCTACACCTTC. The encoded protein is CASSLDSNYGYTF. The full variable domain, rest sourced from reference TRBV7-8 and TRBJ1-2, is GAGVSQSPRYKVAKRGQDVALRCDPISGHVSLFWYQQALGQGPEFLTYFQNEAQLDKSGLPSDRFFAERPEGSVSTLKIQRTQQEDSAVYLCASSLDSNYGYTFGSGTRLTVV.

J is TRBJ1-3 and V is TRBV5-5, with D possibly matching TRBD1 (6 bases). Germline loops: CDR1 SGHKS, CDR2 YYEKEE (reference sequence). V was clipped by 0 bases and J by 4 bases, with 11 bases between them. The CDR3 is 15 amino acids. In DNA form, the CDR3 reads TGTGCCAGCAGCTTGGCCATCAGGGGAGGAAACACCATATATTTT. This encodes CASSLAIRGGNTIYF.

The CDR3 coding sequence is TGCGCCAGCAGCCAGGACCAGGGAAGGCTGTTCTTC. It codes for CASSQDQGRLFF. V and J are TRBV4-1 and TRBJ2-1; maybe TRBD1 (5 bases). Germline V gene data show CDR1 as MGHRA and CDR2 as YSYEKL. The CDR3 totals 12 residues. V lost 3 bases to trimming and J lost 15 bases, with 15 bases between them.

The rearrangement joins TRBV6-6 to TRBJ2-2, with TRBD1 identical over 7 bases. V was pared by 2 bases and J by 7 bases, with 4 bases of the junction left unmatched. The CDR3 runs 14 residues. Germline loops: CDR1 MNHNY, CDR2 SVGAGI (reference sequence). The DNA of the CDR3 is TGTGCCAGCAGTTACCTTACAGGGGTCGGGGAGCTGTTTTTT. Encoded protein: CASSYLTGVGELFF.

The chain couples TRBV6-2 or TRBV6-3 to TRBJ1-4; D might be TRBD1 (6 bases). The CDR3 contains 15 residues. CDR1 and CDR2 (germline): MNHEY, SVGEGT. Trimming shortened V by 6 bases and J by 13 bases, and 24 bases separated the two germline ends. CDR3 protein: CASSPRTATPKRLFF. The CDR3 bases are TGTGCCAGCAGCCCCCGGACAGCTACGCCTAAGAGACTGTTTTTT.

The V and J genes are TRBV29-1 and TRBJ2-1, with 12 bases fitting TRBD1. CDR1 and CDR2 (germline): SQVTM, ANQGSEA. J gave up 4 bases and V 7 bases, and 2 bases lay outside the gene matches. CDR3 length: 13 amino acids. The DNA of the CDR3 is TGCAGCGGGGGACAGGGGGCGTACAATGAGCAGTTCTTC. It is translated as CSGGQGAYNEQFF.

The count of this clone is one. V usage is TRBV19 and J usage is TRBJ2-7; a possible D gene is TRBD2 (5 bases). The germline V gene encodes CDR1 LNHDA and CDR2 SQIVND (reference sequence). Trimming took 6 bases from V and 5 from J, leaving 17 bases between them. This CDR3 region has 14 residues. Written as DNA, the CDR3 is TGTGCCAGTAGATCCCCGGGAAGGGTCCACGAGCAGTACTTC. Translation gives CASRSPGRVHEQYF.

V gene TRBV19 combines with J gene TRBJ1-6; D unclear. This CDR3 has 16 residues. V was trimmed by 0 bases and J by 8 bases, leaving 14 bases between them. Germline V lookup: CDR1 LNHDA, CDR2 SQIVND (reference sequence). CDR3 sequence (DNA): TGTGCCAGTAGTATAGATGACACCGGCAACCATTCACCCCTCCACTTT. Protein product: CASSIDDTGNHSPLHF.